A selection of T cell receptor beta chains follows, all from one sample in a study of siplizumab effects on memory and regulatory T cells. The table came from immunoSEQ multiplex PCR; TCRdb's copy has only in-frame clones and leaves some out. The table shows some 100,000 clones, with about 92% occurring only once. Sequencing input: Tregs sorted from blood. These receptors all come from a human donor in good health. CDR3s leave out the opening cysteine and the closing phenylalanine or tryptophan. A D gene is named only where the DNA matches it firmly.

TRBV7-3	TRBD2	12	TRBJ2-2	ASSLIAGGEQLF
TRBV5-1	TRBD1	11	TRBJ1-1	ASSLTGGTEAF
TRBV27	.	14	TRBJ2-1	ASSLLGRWLVNEQF
TRBV7-2	TRBD1	13	TRBJ1-2	ASSPRTGVAYGYT
TRBV6-6	TRBD2	12	TRBJ2-7	ASSGLAGNYEQY
TRBV19	.	12	TRBJ1-5	ASSIRGAKQPQH
TRBV9	TRBD2	17	TRBJ2-1	ASSVLQPGLAGTNNEQF
TRBV5-5	TRBD1	13	TRBJ1-1	ASSLRTGGDPGAF
TRBV6-1	TRBD2	11	TRBJ2-1	ASRPGLALGEF
TRBV5-1	.	10	TRBJ2-7	ASSLEGYEQY
TRBV18	.	14	TRBJ1-1	ASSRTGGRRDTEAF
TRBV29-1	TRBD1	11	TRBJ2-7	SVEGTGAYEQY
TRBV4-1	TRBD2	14	TRBJ2-5	ASSRDPSGRGETQY
TRBV7-2	TRBD2	12	.	ASSLTAGVDEQY
TRBV27	.	11	TRBJ2-3	ASSYWGGGTQY
TRBV15	TRBD1	14	TRBJ1-3	ATSRGQLGSGNTIY
TRBV11-1	TRBD1	13	TRBJ2-1	ASSTRQGVSNEQF
TRBV7-3	TRBD2	14	TRBJ2-2	ASSLGGLANTGELF
TRBV7-3	TRBD2	13	TRBJ2-7	ASSFSSGPAYEQY
TRBV10-3	TRBD2	13	TRBJ2-1	AISQREGRINEQF
TRBV2	.	12	TRBJ1-6	ASSEGTGNSPLH
TRBV6-1	.	12	TRBJ1-1	ASSGRPRNTEAF
TRBV7-8	.	10	TRBJ2-7	ASSLAPTEQY
TRBV5-6	.	13	TRBJ1-1	ASSFLGHQNTEAF
TRBV29-1	.	14	TRBJ1-3	SVVVATTGLGNTIY
TRBV15	.	13	TRBJ2-1	ATSRDMGGHNEQF
TRBV19	TRBD1	11	TRBJ2-1	ASSRDSYNEQF